The 32 T cell receptor beta chains in this list originate from one sample, sequenced in a study of CD8 T cells in Susac syndrome. Reverse transcription of roughly 0.5 to 1 ug RNA used random hexamers. One entry per CDR3 protein results from TCRdb running MiXCR on the immunoSEQ multiplex PCR reads. The data show approximately 300,000 distinct CDR3 sequences, around nine tenths seen once. The sequenced material came from CD8+ T cells from PBMCs. All receptors come from a human donor with multiple sclerosis.

This chain joins TRBV7-9 and TRBJ2-1; a weak D match, TRBD1 (5 bases). Germline V CDR1 and CDR2: SEHNR, FQNEAQ (reference sequence). The CDR3 runs 16 residues. V was clipped by 5 bases and J by 3 bases, with 17 bases between them. Here the CDR3 reads CASSPGLGVGYNEQFF. The CDR3 bases are TGTGCCAGCAGCCCGGGCCTAGGGGTGGGCTACAATGAGCAGTTCTTC.

The rearrangement links TRBV4-2 to TRBJ2-7; weak D call: TRBD2 (6 bases). V was trimmed by 0 bases and J by 4 bases, leaving 13 bases between them. The CDR3 contains 15 residues. Germline CDR1 and CDR2: LGHNA and YNFKEQ. The CDR3 region has the DNA TGTGCCAGCAGCCAAGATCGCGCCGGGAGTTACGAGCAGTACTTC. This gives the protein CASSQDRAGSYEQYF.

The chain employs TRBV20-1 and TRBJ2-4; D remains ambiguous. Germline CDR1 is DFQATT and CDR2 is SNEGSKA (reference sequence). This CDR3 region has 15 residues. The V gene lost 6 bases and the J gene lost 0 bases, with 15 bases spanning the gap. The CDR3 nucleotides read TGCAGTGCGATGTCGAAGGCCGAAGCCAAAAACATTCAGTACTTC. Protein sequence: CSAMSKAEAKNIQYF.

V usage is TRBV29-1 and J usage is TRBJ2-1, with 14 bases that match TRBD2. Trimming cost V 6 bases and J 9 bases; bases outside gene matches: 4. The CDR3 contains 13 residues. CDR1 is SQVTM and CDR2 is ANQGSEA in the germline V gene. The CDR3 reads CSVVTSGRGEQFF. The CDR3 DNA sequence: TGCAGCGTGGTGACTAGCGGGAGGGGTGAGCAGTTCTTC.

The chain recombines TRBV6-5 with TRBJ2-5, with D unresolved. Trimming pared 2 bases from V and 2 bases from J, leaving 12 bases between. From germline, CDR1 is MNHEY and CDR2 SVGAGI. CDR3 length: 15 residues. CDR3 sequence (DNA): TGTGCCAGCAGTTACGTCCGGGTATCACAAGAGACCCAGTACTTC. Protein sequence: CASSYVRVSQETQYF.

This sequence joins TRBV10-3 and TRBJ2-5, with TRBD2 matching over 7 bases. After removal of 2 bases from V and 2 bases from J, the junction contained 2 bases not matched to a gene. Germline V lookup: CDR1 ENHRY, CDR2 SYGVKD. This CDR3 spans 14 amino acids. CDR3 region: CAISEPGGQETQYF. CDR3 DNA: TGTGCCATCAGTGAGCCGGGGGGACAAGAGACCCAGTACTTC.

The chain links TRBV2 to TRBJ2-3, with D hard to call. Germline CDR1 reads SNHLY; CDR2 reads FYNNEI. The CDR3 sequence is 14 residues long. Trimming stripped 8 bases from V and 4 bases from J, with 16 bases between. As DNA, the CDR3 is TGTGCCAGCGGGGAACATATACGGGCAGATACGCAGTATTTT. Translating gives CASGEHIRADTQYF.

The gene calls are TRBV28 and TRBJ2-7, with 8 bases that match TRBD2. Germline V gene sequence: CDR1 MDHEN, CDR2 SYDVKM. CDR3 length equals 16 residues. The J segment lost 2 bases and the V segment lost 6 bases, leaving 12 bases of the junction unmatched. The DNA for the CDR3 is TGTGCCAGCAGCTTCCTCTCGGGACTAGGGGCCTACGAGCAGTACTTC. This encodes CASSFLSGLGAYEQYF.

The chain employs TRBV4-2 and TRBJ2-5, with 7 positions matching TRBD1. CDR1 and CDR2 (germline): LGHNA, YNFKEQ. This CDR3 has 16 residues. J was trimmed by 3 bases and V by 6 bases; bases with no gene match: 13. The chain's CDR3 is CASSLRIGTGEETQYF. For the CDR3, the DNA is TGTGCCAGCAGTCTACGCATTGGAACAGGGGAAGAGACCCAGTACTTC.

The rearrangement uses TRBV19 and TRBJ1-1, with no clear D. Deletions cut 0 bases from V and 7 bases from J, with 6 bases between. The V gene's germline CDR1 is LNHDA and CDR2 SQIVND (reference sequence). This CDR3 contains 12 residues. The CDR3 DNA reads as TGTGCCAGTAGTATAGACGGGGTTGAAGCTTTCTTT. Protein: CASSIDGVEAFF. The entire variable domain, with the rest obtained from reference TRBV19 and TRBJ1-1, is as follows: DGGITQSPKYLFRKEGQNVTLSCEQNLNHDAMYWYRQDPGQGLRLIYYSQIVNDFQKGDIAEGYSVSREKKESFPLTVTSAQKNPTAFYLCASSIDGVEAFFGQGTRLTVV.

V gene TRBV9 combines with J gene TRBJ2-5, with D maybe TRBD2 (7 bases). Germline CDR1 reads SGDLS; CDR2 reads YYNGEE. V was shortened by 7 bases and J by 5 bases, with 21 bases between the two germline ends. The CDR3 totals 15 residues. CDR3 amino acids: CASANEGGPWETQYF. The CDR3 DNA reads TGTGCCAGCGCCAACGAGGGGGGGCCTTGGGAGACCCAGTACTTC.

The genes are TRBV2 and TRBJ1-6; 9 bases align to TRBD1. The V gene's germline CDR1 is SNHLY and CDR2 FYNNEI. This CDR3 has 14 amino acids. The junction had 6 bases not matched to a gene; V was cut back by 5 bases and J by 10 bases. The CDR3 bases are TGTGCCAGCAGTCGGGACAGGGAATCATCACCCCTCCACTTT. Translated, it gives CASSRDRESSPLHF.

The rearrangement uses TRBV7-6 and TRBJ2-3, with TRBD1 matching 8 bases. V gave up 1 base and J gave up 0 bases; unmatched junction bases: 12. CDR1 is SGHVS, CDR2 FNYEAQ, per germline. The CDR3 length is 19 residues. Written as DNA, the CDR3 is TGTGCCAGCAGCTTAGAGGCAGGGGGCGCCTACTCTAGCACAGATACGCAGTATTTT. Amino acids: CASSLEAGGAYSSTDTQYF.

This chain joins TRBV21-1 and TRBJ1-2. TRBV21-1 is annotated as a pseudogene. This CDR3 has 20 residues. For the CDR3, the DNA is TGTGCCAGCAGCCGACATCCGCCGGTTAGGCAAGACCCTATTACTTATGGCTACACCTTC. Translating gives CASSRHPPVRQDPITYGYTF.

This chain links TRBV12-3 or TRBV12-4 with TRBJ2-5; D may correspond to TRBD1 or TRBD2 (5 bases each). The CDR3 length is 14 residues. Trimming cost V 3 bases and J 5 bases, with 13 bases left between them. The CDR3 DNA is TGTGCCAGCAGTTTTCAGGGTCCGGGGGAGACCCAGTACTTC. Its protein product is CASSFQGPGETQYF.

The V gene is TRBV9, the J gene TRBJ2-3, with 11 bases that match TRBD2. Germline V gene lookup returns CDR1 SGDLS and CDR2 YYNGEE. The J segment lost 4 bases and the V segment lost 6 bases, leaving 7 bases of the junction unmatched. This CDR3 is 15 amino acids long. The CDR3 sequence: CASTPRGLAADTQYF. CDR3 DNA: TGTGCCAGCACCCCACGGGGACTAGCGGCAGATACGCAGTATTTT.

The V and J genes are TRBV20-1 and TRBJ1-5, with D maybe TRBD1 (5 bases). The V and J ends lost 3 bases and 1 base respectively, with 7 bases between them. The CDR3 has 13 amino acids. CDR1 is DFQATT and CDR2 is SNEGSKA in the germline V gene (reference sequence). In DNA form, the CDR3 reads TGCAGTGCTAGCGGGGACAGCAATCAGCCCCAGCATTTT. This gives the protein CSASGDSNQPQHF.

The rearrangement joins TRBV6-6 to TRBJ2-7; unclear D gene. Germline V gene lookup returns CDR1 MNHNY and CDR2 SVGAGI (reference sequence). With 6 bases removed from V and 4 bases from J, the gap between germline ends came to 16 bases. The CDR3 runs 14 residues. CDR3 residues: CASRERGFVYEQYF. For the CDR3, the DNA is TGTGCCAGCAGGGAGCGTGGGTTTGTTTACGAGCAGTACTTC.

The CDR3 here is CASSGQGAGQPQHF. The CDR3 DNA sequence: TGTGCCAGCAGTGGACAGGGGGCGGGTCAGCCCCAGCATTTT. The chain combines TRBV2 with TRBJ1-5, with TRBD1 identical over 10 bases. V trimming: 4 bases; J trimming: 6 bases; junction bases outside the gene matches: 3. Germline lookup yields CDR1 SNHLY and CDR2 FYNNEI. The CDR3 has 14 amino acids.

A single count supports this clonotype. The chain combines TRBV7-2 with TRBJ2-5, with TRBD2 identical over 9 bases. The CDR3 consists of 17 residues. Germline V lookup: CDR1 SGHTA, CDR2 FQGNSA. The trim removed 7 bases at V and 3 bases at J, leaving 15 bases unmatched. In DNA form, the CDR3 reads TGTGCCAGCACCGGGGGAGAGTTAGCGGGAGTTGAAGAGACCCAGTACTTC. The encoded protein is CASTGGELAGVEETQYF. Combining the CDR3 with reference TRBV7-2 and TRBJ2-5 gives the whole variable domain GAGVSQSPSNKVTEKGKDVELRCDPISGHTALYWYRQSLGQGLEFLIYFQGNSAPDKSGLPSDRFSAERTGGSVSTLTIQRTQQEDSAVYLCASTGGELAGVEETQYFGPGTRLLVL.

The chain links TRBV28 to TRBJ2-3; D possibly corresponds to TRBD2 (6 bases). From germline, CDR1 is MDHEN and CDR2 SYDVKM. V lost 5 bases to trimming and J lost 6 bases, with 9 bases between them. This CDR3 contains 12 residues. The CDR3 here is CASSPRDDTQYF. The CDR3, as DNA: TGTGCCAGCAGTCCGCGGGACGATACGCAGTATTTT.

CDR3 sequence: CASSLVRASGNTIYF. For the CDR3, the DNA is TGTGCCAGCAGTCTCGTCCGGGCCTCTGGAAACACCATATATTTT. The rearrangement uses TRBV6-2 or TRBV6-3 and TRBJ1-3; D is unresolved. The germline V gene encodes CDR1 MNHEY and CDR2 SVGEGT. V lost 5 bases and J 0 bases, leaving 11 bases between the germline ends. The CDR3 is made up of 15 amino acids.

Regarding this clonotype: A junction end diverges from the germline sequence, so it may reflect a read error. The gene calls are TRBV28 and TRBJ1-5; D is undetermined. Germline CDR1 is MDHEN and CDR2 is SYDVKM. The length of the CDR3 is 14 residues. The CDR3 loop is CASSLPESTQPQHF. The CDR3 coding sequence is TGTGCCAGCAGTTTACCCGAAAGCACTCAGCCCCAGCATTTT. Full variable domain (missing parts from reference TRBV28 and TRBJ1-5): DVKVTQSSRYLVKRTGEKVFLECVQDMDHENMFWYRQDPGLGLRLIYFSYDVKMKEKGDIPEGYSVSREKKERFSLILESASTNQTSMYLCASSLPESTQPQHFGDGTRLSIL.

The CDR3 DNA reads as TGTGCCAGCAGTTTAGGTCCCACAGGGGCGGTAGGTGGCTACACCTTC. This translates into CASSLGPTGAVGGYTF. The chain combines TRBV27 with TRBJ1-2, with TRBD1 matching 7 bases. Germline trimming cut 2 bases from V and 7 bases from J; bases unmatched to any gene: 13. The CDR3 totals 16 residues. Germline V gene data show CDR1 as MNHEY and CDR2 as SMNVEV (reference sequence).

This clonotype was recorded only once. V gene TRBV6-5 combines with J gene TRBJ2-1, with 11 bases aligning to TRBD1. CDR3 length: 15 amino acids. The V gene end was trimmed by 5 bases and the J gene end by 6 bases; junction bases not matched to a gene: 6. Germline CDR1 and CDR2: MNHEY and SVGAGI. CDR3: CASSQDRGHSNEQFF. CDR3 DNA: TGTGCCAGCAGTCAGGACAGGGGGCATAGCAATGAGCAGTTCTTC.

J is TRBJ2-3 and V is TRBV5-4; the D is unclear. The CDR3 has 15 residues. V lost 2 bases, J lost 0 bases, and 10 bases lay in between. Per germline, CDR1 SGHNT and CDR2 YYREEE (reference sequence). The CDR3 DNA reads TGTGCCAGCAGCTTCTACGATCCTAGCACAGATACGCAGTATTTT. Translated, it gives CASSFYDPSTDTQYF. Complete variable domain (other parts from reference TRBV5-4 and TRBJ2-3): ETGVTQSPTHLIKTRGQQVTLRCSSQSGHNTVSWYQQALGQGPQFIFQYYREEENGRGNFPPRFSGLQFPNYSSELNVNALELDDSALYLCASSFYDPSTDTQYFGPGTRLTVL.

This chain connects TRBV5-5 to TRBJ2-7; D is undetermined. Germline V CDR1 and CDR2: SGHKS, YYEKEE (reference sequence). V lost 3 bases and J lost 3, with 13 bases in between. The CDR3 spans 14 residues. The CDR3 loop reads CASSWGTADYEQYF. CDR3 DNA: TGTGCCAGCAGCTGGGGAACAGCTGACTACGAGCAGTACTTC.

The CDR3 DNA reads as TGTGCCAGCAGTTACTCGATGGGCCTAAATGAGTTCTTC. This encodes CASSYSMGLNEFF. The J gene is TRBJ2-1, the V gene TRBV6-5; D not resolved. The length of the CDR3 is 13 residues. Trimming took off 0 bases at V and 14 bases at J, with 14 bases between the two ends. The germline V gene encodes CDR1 MNHEY and CDR2 SVGAGI.

The chain links TRBV4-3 to TRBJ2-2; D may be TRBD1 (5 bases). The V end was cut by 2 bases, the J end by 6 bases, with 7 bases between. The CDR3 runs 13 residues. CDR1 and CDR2 from the germline V gene are LGHNA and YSLEER. Written as DNA, the CDR3 is TGCGCCAGCAGCCAATTGGGGCCCGGGGAGCTGTTTTTT. Its protein product is CASSQLGPGELFF.

The chain carries TRBV7-2 and TRBJ2-5, with unresolved D. The V end was cut by 1 base, the J end by 2 bases, with 8 bases between. From germline, CDR1 is SGHTA and CDR2 FQGNSA. The CDR3 runs to 14 residues. The CDR3 is CASSLGWAQETQYF. For the CDR3, the DNA is TGTGCCAGCAGCTTAGGTTGGGCTCAAGAGACCCAGTACTTC.

The rearrangement uses TRBV4-1 and TRBJ1-2; no clear D. Germline CDR1 and CDR2: MGHRA and YSYEKL. The CDR3 loop spans 23 amino acids. V dropped 1 base and J dropped 0 bases, with 33 bases sitting between them. CDR3 amino acids: CASSQVESGSWELISEANYGYTF. For the CDR3, the DNA is TGCGCCAGCAGCCAAGTAGAAAGTGGGAGTTGGGAACTCATTTCCGAAGCTAACTATGGCTACACCTTC.

The chain links TRBV6-4 to TRBJ2-2; possible D gene TRBD2, 6 bases. V lost 5 bases, J lost 4 bases, and 17 bases lay in between. Germline CDR1 MRHNA, CDR2 SNTAGT. This CDR3 has 16 residues. CDR3 protein: CASSLFGGESTGELFF. Written as DNA, the CDR3 is TGTGCCAGCAGTCTCTTCGGGGGAGAGAGCACCGGGGAGCTGTTTTTT.